Presented here are 15 T cell receptor beta chains from one specimen sequenced in a study of blood T cell repertoires in COVID-19. Generated by immunoSEQ multiplex PCR, the TCRdb table keeps only in-frame clones and is missing some. This sample has 70,000 to 100,000 clones, with roughly nine tenths found just once. The sequenced material came from peripheral blood. The receptors come from an older woman with COVID-19, enrolled during active disease.

This clone was found once. This chain joins TRBV3-1 (or the pseudogene TRBV3-2) and TRBJ2-5; a weak D match, TRBD2 (6 bases). The CDR3 consists of 18 residues. CDR1 and CDR2 (germline): LGHDT, YNNKEL (reference sequence). Trimming took 1 base from V and 0 from J, leaving 18 bases between them. This CDR3 reads CASSQAGPGLTYQETQYF. Written as DNA, the CDR3 is TGTGCCAGCAGCCAAGCGGGACCGGGACTCACGTACCAAGAGACCCAGTACTTC.

This clone has a single count. The V and J genes are TRBV5-1 and TRBJ1-4, with no clear D. The CDR3 has 16 amino acids. The V and J ends lost 3 bases and 0 bases respectively, with 12 bases between them. Germline loops: CDR1 SGHRS, CDR2 YFSETQ. The CDR3 protein is CASSWVGGSTNEKLFF. The CDR3 DNA sequence: TGCGCCAGCAGCTGGGTCGGAGGGTCAACTAATGAAAAACTGTTTTTT.

V gene TRBV4-1 combines with J gene TRBJ1-5, with D hard to call. The V and J ends lost 1 base and 2 bases respectively, with 9 bases between them. The CDR3 is made up of 15 amino acids. The germline gives CDR1 MGHRA, CDR2 YSYEKL. The CDR3 spells CASSQAYQGNQPQHF. The CDR3 coding sequence is TGCGCCAGCAGCCAAGCATACCAGGGCAATCAGCCCCAGCATTTT.

This chain joins TRBV9 and TRBJ1-6, with 8 bases fitting TRBD1. This CDR3 region has 15 residues. Germline values: CDR1 SGDLS, CDR2 YYNGEE. V trimming: 0 bases; J trimming: 10 bases; junction bases outside the gene matches: 6. As DNA, the CDR3 is TGTGCCAGCAGCGTAGAGGACAGGGTAAGGTCACCCCTCCACTTT. Translated: CASSVEDRVRSPLHF.

The chain couples TRBV2 to TRBJ2-2; 9 bases fit TRBD2. V lost 2 bases and J lost 5; bases outside the gene matches: 9. The CDR3 has 17 residues. Germline CDR1 and CDR2: SNHLY and FYNNEI. CDR3: CASSESRRGGRTGELFF. CDR3 bases: TGTGCCAGCAGTGAATCTCGGCGGGGGGGCCGGACCGGGGAGCTGTTTTTT.

The chain joins TRBV9 to TRBJ2-7, with 7 bases fitting TRBD2. Unmatched junction bases numbered 7, after V lost 0 bases and J lost 1 base. This CDR3 spans 16 amino acids. From germline, CDR1 is SGDLS and CDR2 YYNGEE. CDR3 nucleotide sequence: TGTGCCAGCAGCGTAGGATTTGAGGGAGGGTCCTACGAGCAGTACTTC. Amino acids: CASSVGFEGGSYEQYF.

CDR3 DNA sequence: TGTGCCAGTGGGGAGTGGGGTGCAACTAATGAAAAACTGTTTTTT. It yields the protein CASGEWGATNEKLFF. This sequence joins TRBV19 and TRBJ1-4; no definite D call. V was pared by 8 bases and J by 0 bases, with 13 bases between. Per germline, CDR1 LNHDA and CDR2 SQIVND (reference sequence). This CDR3 region has 15 residues. The full variable domain, rest sourced from reference TRBV19 and TRBJ1-4, is DGGITQSPKYLFRKEGQNVTLSCEQNLNHDAMYWYRQDPGQGLRLIYYSQIVNDFQKGDIAEGYSVSREKKESFPLTVTSAQKNPTAFYLCASGEWGATNEKLFFGSGTQLSVL.

This clone appeared once. The genes are TRBV4-2 and TRBJ2-7; D uncertain. The CDR3 sequence is 13 residues long. The ends were cut back, 0 bases at V and 9 bases at J, with 12 bases in the middle. CDR1 is LGHNA, CDR2 YNFKEQ, per germline. The CDR3 is CASSQDGLVRQYF. The CDR3 region has the DNA TGTGCCAGCAGCCAAGATGGCCTAGTCAGGCAGTACTTC.

This chain's CDR3 is CASGAPGLGTDTQYF. CDR3 coding DNA: TGTGCTAGTGGTGCCCCGGGACTAGGCACAGATACGCAGTATTTT. The gene calls are TRBV12-5 and TRBJ2-3; 8 bases are shared with TRBD2. The junction had 5 bases not matched to a gene; V was cut back by 5 bases and J by 1 base. The CDR3 spans 15 residues. CDR1 is LGHNT, CDR2 FRNRAP, per germline.

V usage is TRBV27 and J usage is TRBJ2-1, with TRBD2 matching 15 bases. The CDR3 consists of 17 residues. V gave up 2 bases and J gave up 4 bases; unmatched junction bases: 3. Germline V gene sequence: CDR1 MNHEY, CDR2 SMNVEV (reference sequence). The CDR3 sequence is CASSLGLAGGPYNEQFF. CDR3 coding DNA: TGTGCCAGCAGTTTAGGACTAGCGGGGGGGCCGTACAATGAGCAGTTCTTC.

The chain uses TRBV6-5 and TRBJ1-4, with D perhaps matching TRBD1 (6 bases). The CDR3 runs to 15 residues. Germline V gene sequence: CDR1 MNHEY, CDR2 SVGAGI. V shed 7 bases and J shed 2 bases, with 14 bases lying between them. CDR3 sequence: CASTRGMRTNEKLFF. The DNA of the CDR3 is TGTGCCAGCACGAGGGGGATGAGGACTAATGAAAAACTGTTTTTT.

This chain connects TRBV20-1 to TRBJ1-1; D is uncertain. The V gene lost 6 bases and the J gene lost 1 base, with 6 bases spanning the gap. The CDR3 loop spans 11 amino acids. Germline CDR1 and CDR2: DFQATT and SNEGSKA (reference sequence). The DNA of the CDR3 is TGCAGTGCCAGACAGAACACTGAAGCTTTCTTT. It yields the protein CSARQNTEAFF.

This chain joins TRBV2 and TRBJ1-2, with 8 bases aligning to TRBD1. J gave up 5 bases and V 6 bases, and 5 bases lay outside the gene matches. This CDR3 comprises 13 residues. Germline assignment: CDR1 SNHLY and CDR2 FYNNEI. In DNA form, the CDR3 reads TGTGCCAGCAGAGGGACAGGACTTTATGGCTACACCTTC. Translation gives CASRGTGLYGYTF. Looking up the rest from reference TRBV2 and TRBJ1-2 gives the full variable domain: EPEVTQTPSHQVTQMGQEVILRCVPISNHLYFYWYRQILGQKVEFLVSFYNNEISEKSEIFDDQFSVERPDGSNFTLKIRSTKLEDSAMYFCASRGTGLYGYTFGSGTRLTVV.

CDR3 protein: CASSGGTDTQYF. The CDR3 nucleotides are TGTGCCAGCAGTGGGGGGACAGATACGCAGTATTTT. This sequence joins TRBV28 and TRBJ2-3; TRBD2 might be the D (6 bases). The V end lost 5 bases, the J end lost 3 bases, and 6 bases lay between the germline ends. Germline CDR1 and CDR2: MDHEN and SYDVKM. The CDR3 is 12 amino acids.

The chain joins TRBV12-3 or TRBV12-4 to TRBJ1-2; 8 nucleotides align to TRBD1. V lost 8 bases to trimming and J lost 7 bases; unmatched junction nucleotides: 3. The CDR3 runs to 11 residues. CDR3 nucleotide sequence: TGTGCCAGCCGAGACAGGGGTGGCTACACCTTC. Its protein is CASRDRGGYTF.